What follows are 24 T cell receptor beta chains derived from one specimen sequenced in a study of CD4 and CD8 cells across lung adenocarcinoma regions. TCRdb re-analysed the PCR reads in MiXCR, keeping a single row per CDR3 protein. Here the sample spans some 27,000 distinct CDR3 sequences, about 50% being singletons. Sequencing was carried out using CD8+ T cells from the center of a lung tumor. The receptor source for this set is a male donor with lung adenocarcinoma. The CD4 and CD8 labels of this study may be unreliable.

In its sample, this clonotype ranks as medium-sized. The chain employs TRBV10-1 and TRBJ2-5, with a tentative D call TRBD2 (6 bases). Germline assignment: CDR1 WNHNN and CDR2 SYGVQD (reference sequence). Trimming removed 5 bases at V and 4 bases at J, with 11 bases between. CDR3 length: 13 amino acids. The CDR3 here is CASSLTAGETQYF. Written as DNA, the CDR3 is TGCGCCAGCAGTTTGACAGCGGGAGAGACCCAGTACTTC.

This clonotype is medium-sized in the sample. CDR3 amino acids: CAGRIYGETQYF. CDR3 nucleotide sequence: TGTGCCGGACGGATATACGGGGAGACCCAGTACTTC. V and J are TRBV6-6 and TRBJ2-5; D call uncertain. Per germline, CDR1 MNHNY and CDR2 SVGAGI (reference sequence). The CDR3 loop spans 12 amino acids. V was shortened by 11 bases and J by 5 bases, with 15 bases between the two germline ends.

This clonotype has at least ten counts. This chain joins TRBV6-4 and TRBJ2-2, with TRBD2 matching over 11 bases. Germline V gene data show CDR1 as MRHNA and CDR2 as SNTAGT. The CDR3 totals 16 residues. J was trimmed by 3 bases and V by 6 bases; bases with no gene match: 6. CDR3 coding DNA: TGTGCCAGCAGATCTTCTAGCGGGAGGTACACCGGGGAGCTGTTTTTT. It encodes CASRSSSGRYTGELFF.

This rearrangement joins TRBV18 to TRBJ2-7; TRBD2 is a possible D gene (7 bases). Germline CDR1 and CDR2: KGHSH and LQKENI. Trimming left V 5 bases short and J 3 bases short, with 14 bases between. The CDR3 runs 14 residues. Written as DNA, the CDR3 is TGTGCCAGCTCATTTCAAGGGGGGGGCTACGAGCAGTACTTC. Encoded protein: CASSFQGGGYEQYF.

This clonotype was seen a single time. This rearrangement joins TRBV10-2 to TRBJ2-3, with a possible D match to TRBD2 (7 bases). V was pared by 6 bases and J by 2 bases, with 24 bases between. Per germline, CDR1 WSHSY and CDR2 SAAADI. The CDR3 covers 18 residues. The CDR3 loop is CASRELAGGLGATDTQYF. For the CDR3, the DNA is TGCGCCAGCAGAGAGCTAGCCGGGGGGCTTGGAGCCACAGATACGCAGTATTTT.

This clonotype was picked up a small number of times. The chain recombines TRBV4-1 with TRBJ1-1; D gene ambiguous. The V gene's germline CDR1 is MGHRA and CDR2 YSYEKL. The length of the CDR3 is 15 residues. Trimming shortened V by 0 bases and J by 5 bases, and 13 bases separated the two germline ends. CDR3 nucleotide sequence: TGCGCCAGCAGCCAAGATCAGTCGTCGTATACTGAAGCTTTCTTT. This gives the protein CASSQDQSSYTEAFF.

Details on this clonotype: An end of the junction does not agree with germline; a read error may underlie this. The chain couples TRBV10-2 to TRBJ2-5; the D call may be TRBD1 or TRBD2 (6 bases each). This CDR3 has 14 amino acids. The germline V gene has CDR1 WSHSY and CDR2 SAAADI. As DNA, the CDR3 is TGTGCGAGGCTCGGGGGCTGGGACCAAGAGACCCAGTACTTC. Translated, it gives CARLGGWDQETQYF.

As concerns this clonotype: One end of the junction varies from germline; a read error may be responsible. The chain carries TRBV25-1 and TRBJ2-3; 8 bases are shared with TRBD2. The germline V gene encodes CDR1 MGHDK and CDR2 SYGVNS. The CDR3 loop spans 13 amino acids. DNA for the CDR3: TGTGGCAGCGGGGGACTAGGCACAGAGACGCAGTATTTC. It translates to CGSGGLGTETQYF.

The rearrangement joins TRBV7-3 to TRBJ2-1, with 9 bases lining up with TRBD2. V lost 2 bases, J lost 8 bases, and 7 bases stayed unmatched. The CDR3 consists of 15 residues. From germline, CDR1 is SGHTA and CDR2 FQGTGA. The CDR3, as DNA: TGTGCCAGCAGCTTAGCGGGAGGGCGTAGAGATGAGCAGTTCTTC. Its protein product is CASSLAGGRRDEQFF.

The chain joins TRBV6-1 to TRBJ2-3, with D possibly TRBD2 on 6 matching bases. Germline values: CDR1 MNHNS, CDR2 SASEGT. Trimming shortened V by 0 bases and J by 12 bases, and 25 bases separated the two germline ends. The CDR3 is 17 residues long. CDR3 sequence (DNA): TGTGCCAGCAGTGAAGCGCCGGCGCGGGGCGCGAAAAACACTCAGTATTTT. It is translated as CASSEAPARGAKNTQYF.

In this sample, this clonotype turned up a few times. The CDR3 sequence is CASSDAGLGAEDTQYF. The CDR3 DNA follows: TGTGCCAGCAGTGACGCGGGGCTAGGGGCCGAGGATACGCAGTACTTC. This sequence joins TRBV6-1 and TRBJ2-7; weak D call: TRBD2 (6 bases). V was pared by 3 bases and J by 9 bases, with 24 bases between. This CDR3 has 16 residues. The germline V gene encodes CDR1 MNHNS and CDR2 SASEGT.

This chain connects TRBV5-1 to TRBJ2-7; no clear D gene. This CDR3 spans 14 amino acids. Germline V gene sequence: CDR1 SGHRS, CDR2 YFSETQ. The V end lost 4 bases, the J end lost 2 bases, and 13 bases lay between the germline ends. This CDR3 reads CASSEHTPTYEQYF. The CDR3 nucleotides are TGCGCCAGCAGCGAGCATACCCCGACCTACGAGCAGTACTTC.

This chain joins TRBV4-2 and TRBJ2-2; perhaps TRBD1 as D (6 bases). Germline V gives CDR1 LGHNA, CDR2 YNFKEQ. This CDR3 is 15 amino acids long. V was trimmed by 6 bases and J by 7 bases, leaving 18 bases between them. The CDR3 bases are TGTGCCAGCAGTCGGACTGAGGACAGTCACGGGGAGCTGTTTTTT. This gives the protein CASSRTEDSHGELFF.

This clonotype is medium-sized in the sample. This rearrangement joins TRBV6-1 to TRBJ2-5; possibly TRBD1 for D (6 bases). The germline V gene has CDR1 MNHNS and CDR2 SASEGT. V gave up 6 bases and J gave up 4 bases, with 12 bases separating them. This CDR3 spans 13 amino acids. The CDR3 protein is CASSQGYSETQYF. The CDR3 DNA follows: TGTGCCAGCAGCCAGGGGTATTCAGAGACCCAGTACTTC.

The V gene is TRBV6-1, the J gene TRBJ2-3; the D gene is possibly TRBD2 (6 bases). CDR3 length equals 16 residues. V gave up 6 bases and J gave up 11 bases, with 27 bases separating them. Germline V gene lookup returns CDR1 MNHNS and CDR2 SASEGT. The CDR3 region is CASSVAGTWAKDMQYF. CDR3 DNA sequence: TGTGCCAGCAGCGTCGCGGGGACGTGGGCCAAGGACATGCAGTATTTT.

This chain connects TRBV27 to TRBJ2-2, with D uncertain. The CDR3 length is 15 residues. The germline CDR1 and CDR2 sequences are MNHEY and SMNVEV (reference sequence). The V end was cut by 9 bases, the J end by 0 bases, with 14 bases between. CDR3 amino acids: CASFGRPANTGELFF. CDR3 in DNA: TGTGCCAGTTTTGGCCGCCCCGCGAACACCGGGGAGCTGTTTTTT.

The chain couples TRBV6-4 to TRBJ2-2; 7 nucleotides agree with TRBD1. Germline trimming cut 4 bases from V and 3 bases from J; bases unmatched to any gene: 2. This CDR3 contains 14 residues. Germline-derived CDR1 and CDR2 are MRHNA and SNTAGT. The CDR3 DNA is TGTGCCAGCAGTGGAGGGGGCGACACCGGGGAGCTGTTTTTT. This encodes CASSGGGDTGELFF.

Worth noting for this clonotype: Compared with germline, one end of the junction differs, possibly owing to a read error. The chain carries TRBV6-1 and TRBJ2-2; TRBD2 aligns across 9 bases. The CDR3 is 15 amino acids. The germline V gene encodes CDR1 MNHNS and CDR2 SASEGT. The DNA for the CDR3 is TGTGCCAGCAGTGAAGTGCGGGAGGGGGCCGGTGAGCAGTTTTTT. This gives the protein CASSEVREGAGEQFF.

This clonotype occurred many times. A much larger clone is a single base away; this may be a read error. This chain links TRBV6-5 with TRBJ2-5, with 7 bases identical to TRBD2. In germline, CDR1 is MNHEY, CDR2 SVGAGI. The CDR3 loop spans 20 amino acids. The V gene end was trimmed by 2 bases and the J gene end by 11 bases; junction bases not matched to a gene: 29. CDR3 protein: CASSYGALELAGDPYNEQYF. The DNA of the CDR3 is TGTGCCAGCAGTTACGGGGCCCTGGAGTTAGCGGGCGACCCCTACAATGAGCAGTACTTC.

This sequence joins TRBV6-5 and TRBJ2-5; 8 bases match TRBD2. The CDR3 has 16 residues. Germline V lookup: CDR1 MNHEY, CDR2 SVGAGI. V lost 4 bases and J lost 11; bases outside the gene matches: 18. Here the CDR3 reads CASSSTRGGVWNEQYF. As DNA, the CDR3 is TGTGCCAGCAGTTCAACCCGGGGGGGCGTGTGGAATGAGCAGTACTTC.

This chain links TRBV10-2 with TRBJ2-3, with 8 nucleotides matching TRBD2. The J call is doubtful: the DNA matches TRBJ2-7 better. CDR1 and CDR2 from the germline V gene are WSHSY and SAAADI. This CDR3 is built from 15 residues. CDR3 loop: CAGGRGGGVQETQYF. The CDR3 DNA is TGCGCCGGGGGTCGGGGGGGCGGTGTCCAAGAGACGCAGTACTTC.

This clonotype was found a few times. The CDR3, as DNA: TGCGCCAGCAGCCCAGGGGTAGGGGTCGGGGAGCTGTTTTTT. This sequence encodes CASSPGVGVGELFF. The genes are TRBV4-1 and TRBJ2-2, with D maybe TRBD1 (6 bases). From germline, CDR1 is MGHRA and CDR2 YSYEKL. The CDR3 has 14 amino acids. V was cut by 4 bases and J by 7 bases, with 13 bases left in between.

The gene calls are TRBV6-1 and TRBJ2-1, with 8 positions matching TRBD1. CDR3 length: 14 residues. V shed 8 bases and J 4 bases; nucleotides not matched to a gene: 7. The germline gives CDR1 MNHNS, CDR2 SASEGT. CDR3 nucleotides: TGTGCCAGCTGCAAGACAGGGGAGTACAATGAGCAGTTCTTC. This gives the protein CASCKTGEYNEQFF.

This clonotype was seen more than once but under ten times. As DNA, the CDR3 is TGTGCCAGCAGTTACGCAGGGGGCTGGGATGGCTACACCTTC. Amino acids: CASSYAGGWDGYTF. The gene calls are TRBV6-5 and TRBJ1-2, with 8 bases lining up with TRBD1. V shed 2 bases, J shed 6 bases, and the junction held 5 bases outside the gene matches. CDR1 and CDR2 (germline): MNHEY, SVGAGI. CDR3 size: 14 residues.